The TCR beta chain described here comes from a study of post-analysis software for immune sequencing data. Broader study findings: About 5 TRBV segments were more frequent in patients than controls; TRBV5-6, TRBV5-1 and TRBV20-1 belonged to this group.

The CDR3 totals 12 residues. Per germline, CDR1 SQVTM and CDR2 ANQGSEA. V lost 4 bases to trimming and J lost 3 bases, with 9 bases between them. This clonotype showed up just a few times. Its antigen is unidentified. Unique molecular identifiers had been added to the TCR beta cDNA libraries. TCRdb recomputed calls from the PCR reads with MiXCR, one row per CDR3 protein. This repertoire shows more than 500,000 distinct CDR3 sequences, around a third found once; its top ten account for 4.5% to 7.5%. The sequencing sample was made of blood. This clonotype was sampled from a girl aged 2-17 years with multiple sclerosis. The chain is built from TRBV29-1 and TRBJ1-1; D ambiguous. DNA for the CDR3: TGCAGCGTTGTACGACTGTACACTGAAGCTTTCTTT. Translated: CSVVRLYTEAFF.